These 4 T cell receptor beta chains came from one sample sequenced in a study of immune characteristics of hereditary and idiopathic chronic pancreatitis. Method: immunoSEQ multiplex PCR; TCRdb's copy keeps in-frame clones and lacks some. This sample has 8,500 to 9,500 clones, with roughly 77% found just once. Patients having total pancreatectomy with islet autotransplantation provided the chronic pancreatitis pancreas tissue. Specimen: pancreas tissue with idiopathic chronic pancreatitis. These receptors all come from a human donor with chronic pancreatitis.

The chain couples TRBV7-9 to TRBJ2-1, with a possible D match to TRBD1 (5 bases). CDR3 length: 15 amino acids. Per the germline V gene, CDR1 is SEHNR and CDR2 is FQNEAQ (reference sequence). Between the trimmed V and J ends, which lost 5 bases and 1 base, there was a span of 12 bases. Here the CDR3 DNA reads TGTGCCAGCAGCCCGACGCAGGGTTCCTACAATGAGCAGTTCTTC. Encoded protein: CASSPTQGSYNEQFF.

The gene calls are TRBV29-1 and TRBJ1-2, with unresolved D. V was clipped by 6 bases and J by 4 bases, with 21 bases between them. The germline gives CDR1 SQVTM, CDR2 ANQGSEA. CDR3 length: 15 residues. CDR3 amino acids: CSVERVDGKSYGYTF. CDR3 nucleotides: TGCAGCGTCGAGCGCGTTGACGGGAAGTCCTATGGCTACACCTTC. The full variable domain, with the rest looked up from reference TRBV29-1 and TRBJ1-2, is SAVISQKPSRDICQRGTSLTIQCQVDSQVTMMFWYRQQPGQSLTLIATANQGSEATYESGFVIDKFPISRPNLTFSTLTVSNMSPEDSSIYLCSVERVDGKSYGYTFGSGTRLTVV.

The sample holds a few counts of this clone. The CDR3 DNA reads as TGTGCCAGCTCACCAAGTCCGACAGGGAAAGAGACCCAGTACTTC. This gives the protein CASSPSPTGKETQYF. The chain couples TRBV18 to TRBJ2-5; TRBD1 matches at 7 bases. The trim removed 2 bases at V and 3 bases at J, leaving 6 bases unmatched. The germline gives CDR1 KGHSH, CDR2 LQKENI. The CDR3 length is 15 residues.

V usage is TRBV18 and J usage is TRBJ2-1; 7 nucleotides line up with TRBD1. The CDR3 sequence is 17 residues long. Unmatched junction bases numbered 15, after V lost 2 bases and J lost 8 bases. Per the germline V gene, CDR1 is KGHSH and CDR2 is LQKENI. The CDR3 loop reads CASSPKLVRQGIHEQFF. The CDR3 DNA is TGTGCCAGCTCACCAAAACTGGTGAGACAGGGTATCCATGAGCAGTTCTTC.